This TCR beta chain was identified in a study of CD8 T cells in ankylosing spondylitis. The length of the CDR3 is 17 residues. Unmatched junction bases numbered 7, after V lost 3 bases and J lost 6 bases. Germline-derived CDR1 and CDR2 are SGHAT and FQNNGV. Whole-study results and caveats: What seemed typical of ankylosing spondylitis blood was a TCR beta motif built from about eight highly homologous variants. With a CD8+ phenotype, disease-linked clones were relatively rare in peripheral blood.

Regarding this clonotype: What it binds is unknown.

TCRdb redid the calling of the 5' RACE reads with MiXCR, one entry per CDR3 protein. Of fewer than 750,000 distinct CDR3 sequences listed, 15% to 20% are singletons. The rearrangement links TRBV11-2 to TRBJ2-1; TRBD2 matches at 14 bases. Source material: blood, either unsorted or a sorted T cell fraction (not recorded which). This TCR was sampled from a male donor with ankylosing spondylitis. The CDR3 here is CASSFLGLAGGSNEQFF. DNA of the CDR3: TGTGCCAGCAGCTTCCTTGGACTAGCGGGAGGTTCCAATGAGCAGTTCTTC.